These 14 T cell receptor beta chains came from one sample sequenced in a study of T cells in Graves' hyperthyroidism and ophthalmopathy. RNA transcripts provided the source from which TCR beta CDR3 regions were amplified. Primed by the HTBI set, a first-round RT-PCR was run on the TCR CDR3. TCRdb re-called the multiplex PCR reads through MiXCR, storing one row per CDR3 protein. The sample records under 400,000 distinct CDR3 sequences, about 25% being singletons. The sequencing sample was made of blood. Receptor source: a man in his forties or fifties with Graves' hyperthyroidism.

This clonotype was counted at least ten times. CDR3 in amino acids: CASSLSPSSSYNEQFF. The CDR3 DNA is TGTGCCAGCAGTTTATCCCCCAGTAGCTCCTACAATGAGCAGTTCTTC. The genes are TRBV27 and TRBJ2-1; D unclear. CDR1 MNHEY and CDR2 SMNVEV come from the germline V gene (reference sequence). This CDR3 is 16 amino acids long. Trimming removed 0 bases from V and 0 bases from J, with 9 bases in between.

This chain links TRBV29-1 with TRBJ2-2, with 14 bases matching TRBD2. Germline CDR1 and CDR2: SQVTM and ANQGSEA. The J segment lost 5 bases and the V segment lost 3 bases, leaving 8 bases of the junction unmatched. This CDR3 region has 17 residues. Written as DNA, the CDR3 is TGCAGCGTTGAGGGCCCGGGACTAGCGGGAGCAACCGGGGAGCTGTTTTTT. It specifies CSVEGPGLAGATGELFF.

This clonotype has at least ten counts. J is TRBJ1-1 and V is TRBV28; D might be TRBD1 (6 bases). The CDR3 has 14 amino acids. V lost 6 bases, J lost 4 bases, and 15 bases lay in between. CDR1 MDHEN and CDR2 SYDVKM come from the germline V gene. CDR3 sequence (DNA): TGTGCCAGCAGAGGGTCGGGGGCCTCCACTGAAGCTTTCTTT. This translates into CASRGSGASTEAFF.

The chain recombines TRBV5-1 with TRBJ2-7; D is unresolved. This CDR3 spans 13 amino acids. The germline V gene encodes CDR1 SGHRS and CDR2 YFSETQ. V was clipped by 1 base and J by 6 bases, with 11 bases between them. In DNA form, the CDR3 reads TGCGCCAGCAGCTTGACCGCTGTTGGCGAGCAGTACTTC. Protein product: CASSLTAVGEQYF.

This clonotype was seen a few times. An end of the junction differs from the germline gene, which may be a read error. The chain uses TRBV25-1 and TRBJ1-1, with no clear D. The CDR3 contains 15 residues. CDR1 and CDR2 from the germline V gene are MGHDK and SYGVNS. The CDR3 bases are TGTGCCAGCAGGGAATGGCGGGTTGAAGGGACTGAAGCTTTCTTT. It is translated as CASREWRVEGTEAFF. Full variable domain (missing parts from reference TRBV25-1 and TRBJ1-1): EADIYQTPRYLVIGTGKKITLECSQTMGHDKMYWYQQDPGMELHLIHYSYGVNSTEKGDLSSESTVSRIRTEHFPLTLESARPSHTSQYLCASREWRVEGTEAFFGQGTRLTVV.

This clonotype showed up just a few times. The chain uses TRBV10-3 and TRBJ1-2; 8 nucleotides line up with TRBD1. The length of the CDR3 is 15 residues. Per the germline V gene, CDR1 is ENHRY and CDR2 is SYGVKD. Trimming took 2 bases from V and 4 from J; bases not matched to a gene: 6. The CDR3 region has the DNA TGTGCCATCAGTGAGGAGGCAGGGGGCGGCTATGGCTACACCTTC. This gives the protein CAISEEAGGGYGYTF.

This clonotype was seen a single time. It may be a read error: a sequence one base away is much more abundant. The rearrangement links TRBV3-1 to TRBJ2-7; unclear D gene. The CDR3 extends over 15 amino acids. Trimming took 0 bases from V and 0 from J, leaving 9 bases between them. The germline CDR1 and CDR2 sequences are LGHDT and YNNKEL (reference sequence). DNA of the CDR3: TGTGCCAGCAGCCAAGACATGTGGAGCTCCTACGAGCAGTACTTC. Translated: CASSQDMWSSYEQYF.

This clonotype showed up just a few times. J is TRBJ2-7 and V is TRBV6-1, with 10 bases matching TRBD1. There are 14 residues in the CDR3. The V gene's germline CDR1 is MNHNS and CDR2 SASEGT. The trim removed 5 bases at V and 4 bases at J, leaving 5 bases unmatched. The CDR3 nucleotides read TGTGCCAGCAGTTTGGGACAGGGGTTGTACGAGCAGTACTTC. It is translated as CASSLGQGLYEQYF.

This rearrangement joins TRBV5-1 to TRBJ2-3; the match to TRBD2 covers 7 bases. The CDR3 length is 16 residues. The J segment lost 0 bases and the V segment lost 4 bases, leaving 8 bases of the junction unmatched. Germline V gene data show CDR1 as SGHRS and CDR2 as YFSETQ. The CDR3 sequence: CASSLLVSGSTDTQYF. The DNA of the CDR3 is TGCGCCAGCAGCCTGTTGGTTAGCGGGAGCACAGATACGCAGTATTTT.

This chain uses TRBV11-2 with TRBJ2-1; 8 bases align to TRBD2. V lost 3 bases to trimming and J lost 1 base; unmatched junction nucleotides: 5. The CDR3 is 16 amino acids. CDR1 SGHAT and CDR2 FQNNGV come from the germline V gene. The DNA for the CDR3 is TGTGCCAGCAGCTTCTCGACTAGCGCATCCTACAATGAGCAGTTCTTC. Protein: CASSFSTSASYNEQFF.

Many counts were recorded for this clonotype. The chain recombines TRBV3-1 with TRBJ2-3, with TRBD2 identical over 12 bases. Germline CDR1 and CDR2: LGHDT and YNNKEL (reference sequence). Trimming cost V 3 bases and J 4 bases; bases outside gene matches: 2. The CDR3 length is 15 residues. DNA of the CDR3: TGTGCCAGCAGCCATCTAGCGGGAGGGGCAGATACGCAGTATTTT. It is translated as CASSHLAGGADTQYF.

The chain recombines TRBV12-3 or TRBV12-4 with TRBJ1-5; D remains ambiguous. V was clipped by 8 bases and J by 0 bases, with 14 bases between them. The CDR3 length is 15 residues. The CDR3 DNA is TGTGCCAGCCGGATTGAGGTTTTTAGCAATCAGCCCCAGCATTTT. This gives the protein CASRIEVFSNQPQHF.

Regarding this clonotype: Relative to the germline gene, one junction end is altered; a read error may explain this. The chain is built from TRBV3-1 and TRBJ2-7; D perhaps matches TRBD1 (5 bases). CDR3 length: 12 residues. Germline-derived CDR1 and CDR2 are LGHDT and YNNKEL (reference sequence). This CDR3 is CASTQTGYEQYF. DNA of the CDR3: TGTGCCAGCACCCAAACAGGCTACGAGCAGTACTTC.

This clonotype was observed a handful of times. The chain has TRBV7-2 and TRBJ2-7, with D possibly called TRBD1 or TRBD2 (6 bases each). This CDR3 is 15 amino acids long. Per the germline V gene, CDR1 is SGHTA and CDR2 is FQGNSA. V was cut by 5 bases and J by 2 bases, with 16 bases left in between. CDR3 coding DNA: TGTGCCAGCAGCGGCAAAACGGGGGCCACCTACGAGCAGTACTTC. It is translated as CASSGKTGATYEQYF.